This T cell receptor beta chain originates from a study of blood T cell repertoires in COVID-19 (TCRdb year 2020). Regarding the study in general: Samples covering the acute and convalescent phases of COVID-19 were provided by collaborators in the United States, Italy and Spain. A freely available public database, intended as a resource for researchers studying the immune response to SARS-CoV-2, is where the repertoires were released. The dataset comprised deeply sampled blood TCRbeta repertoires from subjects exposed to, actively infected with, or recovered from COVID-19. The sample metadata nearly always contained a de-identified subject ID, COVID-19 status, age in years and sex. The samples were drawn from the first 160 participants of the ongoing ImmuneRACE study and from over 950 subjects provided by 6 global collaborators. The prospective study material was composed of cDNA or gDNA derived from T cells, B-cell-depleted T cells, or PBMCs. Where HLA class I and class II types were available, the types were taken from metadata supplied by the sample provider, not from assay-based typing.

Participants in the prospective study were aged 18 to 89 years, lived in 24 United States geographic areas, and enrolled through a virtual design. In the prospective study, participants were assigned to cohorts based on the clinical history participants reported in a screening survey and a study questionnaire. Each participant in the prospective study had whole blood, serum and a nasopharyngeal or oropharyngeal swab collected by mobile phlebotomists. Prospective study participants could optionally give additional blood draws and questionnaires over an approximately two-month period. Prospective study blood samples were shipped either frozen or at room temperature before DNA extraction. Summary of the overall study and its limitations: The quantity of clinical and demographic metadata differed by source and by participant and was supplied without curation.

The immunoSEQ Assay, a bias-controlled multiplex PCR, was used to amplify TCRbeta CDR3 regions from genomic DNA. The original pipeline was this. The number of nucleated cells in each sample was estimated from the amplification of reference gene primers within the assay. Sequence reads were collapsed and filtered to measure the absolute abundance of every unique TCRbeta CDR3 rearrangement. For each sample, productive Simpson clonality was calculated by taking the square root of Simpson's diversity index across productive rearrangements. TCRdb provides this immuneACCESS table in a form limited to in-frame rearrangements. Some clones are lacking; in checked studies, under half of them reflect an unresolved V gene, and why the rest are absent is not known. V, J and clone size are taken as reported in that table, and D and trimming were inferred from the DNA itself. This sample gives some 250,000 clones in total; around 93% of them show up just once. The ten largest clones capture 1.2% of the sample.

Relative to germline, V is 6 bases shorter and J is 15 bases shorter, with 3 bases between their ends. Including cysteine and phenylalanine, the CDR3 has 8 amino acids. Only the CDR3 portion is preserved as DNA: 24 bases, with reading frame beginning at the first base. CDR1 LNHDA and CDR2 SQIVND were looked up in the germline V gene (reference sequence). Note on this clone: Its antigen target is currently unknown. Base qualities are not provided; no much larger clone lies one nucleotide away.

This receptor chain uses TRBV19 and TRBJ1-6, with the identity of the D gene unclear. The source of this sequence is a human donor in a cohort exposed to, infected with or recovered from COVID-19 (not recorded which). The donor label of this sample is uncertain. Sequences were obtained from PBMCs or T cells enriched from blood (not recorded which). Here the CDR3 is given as CASSYLHF. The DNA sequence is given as TGTGCCAGTAGCTACCTCCACTTT.